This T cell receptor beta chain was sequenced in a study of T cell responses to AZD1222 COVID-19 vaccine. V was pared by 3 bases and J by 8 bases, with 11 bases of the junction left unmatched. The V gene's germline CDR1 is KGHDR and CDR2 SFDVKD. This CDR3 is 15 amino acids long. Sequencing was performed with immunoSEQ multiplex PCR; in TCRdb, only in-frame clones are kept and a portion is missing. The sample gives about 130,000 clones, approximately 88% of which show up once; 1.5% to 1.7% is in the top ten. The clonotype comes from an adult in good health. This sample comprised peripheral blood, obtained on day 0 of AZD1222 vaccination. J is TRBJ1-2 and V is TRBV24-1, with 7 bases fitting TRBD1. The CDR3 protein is CATSDPTTGVGGYTF. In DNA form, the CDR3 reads TGTGCCACCAGTGATCCGACAACAGGGGTAGGAGGCTACACCTTC.